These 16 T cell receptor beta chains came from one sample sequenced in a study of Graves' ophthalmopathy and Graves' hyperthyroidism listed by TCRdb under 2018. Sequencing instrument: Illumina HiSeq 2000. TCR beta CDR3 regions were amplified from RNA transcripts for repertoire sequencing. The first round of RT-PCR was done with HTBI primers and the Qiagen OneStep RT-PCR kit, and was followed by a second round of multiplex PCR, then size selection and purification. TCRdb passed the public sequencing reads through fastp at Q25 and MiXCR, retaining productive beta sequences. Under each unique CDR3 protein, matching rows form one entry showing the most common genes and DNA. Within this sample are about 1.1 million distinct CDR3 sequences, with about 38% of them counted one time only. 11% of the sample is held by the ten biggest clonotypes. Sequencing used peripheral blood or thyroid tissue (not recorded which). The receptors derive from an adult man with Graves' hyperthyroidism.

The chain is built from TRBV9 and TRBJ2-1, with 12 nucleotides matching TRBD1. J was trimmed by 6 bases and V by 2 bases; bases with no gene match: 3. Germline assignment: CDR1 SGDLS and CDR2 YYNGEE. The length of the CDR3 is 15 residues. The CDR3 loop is CASSVGQGASNEQFF. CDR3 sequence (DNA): TGTGCCAGCAGCGTGGGACAGGGGGCCTCCAATGAGCAGTTCTTC.

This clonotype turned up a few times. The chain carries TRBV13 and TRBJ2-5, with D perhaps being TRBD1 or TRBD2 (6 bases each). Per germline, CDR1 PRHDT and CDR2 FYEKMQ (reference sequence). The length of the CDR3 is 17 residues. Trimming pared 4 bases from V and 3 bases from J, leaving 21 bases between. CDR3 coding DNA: TGTGCCAGCAGCTCCAAGACAGGTTACGGGGGCGAAGAGACCCAGTACTTC. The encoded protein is CASSSKTGYGGEETQYF.

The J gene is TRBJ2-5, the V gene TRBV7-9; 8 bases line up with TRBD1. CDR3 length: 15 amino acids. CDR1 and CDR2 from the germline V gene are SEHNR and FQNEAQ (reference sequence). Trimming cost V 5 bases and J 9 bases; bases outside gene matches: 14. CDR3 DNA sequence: TGTGCCAGCAGCCCCGTCGTGACAGGGGCAGCGGCCCAGTACTTC. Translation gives CASSPVVTGAAAQYF.

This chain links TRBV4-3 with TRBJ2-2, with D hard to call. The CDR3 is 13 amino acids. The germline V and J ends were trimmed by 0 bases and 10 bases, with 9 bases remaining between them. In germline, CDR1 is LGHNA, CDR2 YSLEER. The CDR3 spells CASSQDEYVELFF. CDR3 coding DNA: TGCGCCAGCAGCCAAGATGAGTATGTGGAGCTGTTTTTT.

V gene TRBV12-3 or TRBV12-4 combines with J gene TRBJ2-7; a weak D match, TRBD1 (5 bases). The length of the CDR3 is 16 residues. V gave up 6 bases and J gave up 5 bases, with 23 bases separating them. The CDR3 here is CASSQRRGIQGNEQYF. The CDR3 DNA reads TGTGCCAGCAGCCAAAGAAGGGGAATCCAGGGCAACGAGCAGTACTTC.

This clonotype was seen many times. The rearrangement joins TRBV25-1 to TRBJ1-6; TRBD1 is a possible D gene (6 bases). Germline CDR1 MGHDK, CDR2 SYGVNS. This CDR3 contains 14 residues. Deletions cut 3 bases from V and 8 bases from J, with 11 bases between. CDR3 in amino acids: CASSDWGLDSPLHF. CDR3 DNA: TGTGCCAGCAGTGATTGGGGGCTGGATTCACCCCTCCACTTT.

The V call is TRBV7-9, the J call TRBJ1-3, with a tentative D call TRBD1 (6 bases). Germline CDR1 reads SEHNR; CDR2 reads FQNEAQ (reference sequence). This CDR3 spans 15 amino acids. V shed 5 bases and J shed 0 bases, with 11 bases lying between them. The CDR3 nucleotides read TGTGCCAGCAGCCACAGGGACTTCTCTGGAAACACCATATATTTT. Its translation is CASSHRDFSGNTIYF.

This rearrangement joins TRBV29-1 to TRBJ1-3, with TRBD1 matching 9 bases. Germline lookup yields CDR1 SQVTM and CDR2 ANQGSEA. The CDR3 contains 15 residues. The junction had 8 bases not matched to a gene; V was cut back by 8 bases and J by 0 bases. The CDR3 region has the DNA TGCAGCTTAGCGGGGACAGGGATCTCTGGAAACACCATATATTTT. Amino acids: CSLAGTGISGNTIYF.

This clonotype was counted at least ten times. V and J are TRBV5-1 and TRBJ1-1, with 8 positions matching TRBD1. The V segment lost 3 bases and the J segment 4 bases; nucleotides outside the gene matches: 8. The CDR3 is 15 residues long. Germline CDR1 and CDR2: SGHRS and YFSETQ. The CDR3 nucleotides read TGCGCCAGCAGCTCTTCAGGGGGCGCGGGCACTGAAGCTTTCTTT. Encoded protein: CASSSSGGAGTEAFF.

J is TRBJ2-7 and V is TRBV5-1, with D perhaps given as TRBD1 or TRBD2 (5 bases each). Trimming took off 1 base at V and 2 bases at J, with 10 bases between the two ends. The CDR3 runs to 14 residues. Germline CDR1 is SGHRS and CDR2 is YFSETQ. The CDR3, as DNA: TGCGCCAGCAGCTTGAATTGGGACGCCTACGAGCAGTACTTC. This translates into CASSLNWDAYEQYF.

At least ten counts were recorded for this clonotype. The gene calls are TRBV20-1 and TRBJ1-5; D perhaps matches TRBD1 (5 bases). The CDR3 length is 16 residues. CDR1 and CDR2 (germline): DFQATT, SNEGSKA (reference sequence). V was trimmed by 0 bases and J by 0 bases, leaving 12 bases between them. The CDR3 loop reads CSARDVRVNSNQPQHF. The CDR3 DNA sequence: TGCAGTGCTAGAGATGTCAGGGTGAATAGCAATCAGCCCCAGCATTTT.

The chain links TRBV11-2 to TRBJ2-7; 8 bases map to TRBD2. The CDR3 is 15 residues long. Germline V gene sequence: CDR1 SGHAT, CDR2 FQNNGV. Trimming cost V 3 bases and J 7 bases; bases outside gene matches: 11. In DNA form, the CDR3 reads TGTGCCAGCAGCTTTATCGGGGGGGAGCGAGAAGAGCAGTACTTC. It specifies CASSFIGGEREEQYF.

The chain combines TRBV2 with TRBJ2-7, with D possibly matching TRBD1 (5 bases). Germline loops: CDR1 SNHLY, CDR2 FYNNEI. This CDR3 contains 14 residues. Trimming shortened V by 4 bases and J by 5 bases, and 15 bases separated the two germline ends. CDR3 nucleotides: TGTGCCAGCAGTGGGACATTCCTACGGGACGAGCAGTACTTC. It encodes CASSGTFLRDEQYF.

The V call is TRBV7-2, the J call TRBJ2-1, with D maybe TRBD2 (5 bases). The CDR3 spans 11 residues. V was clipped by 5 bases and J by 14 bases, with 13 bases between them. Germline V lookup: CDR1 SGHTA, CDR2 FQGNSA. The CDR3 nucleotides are TGTGCCAGCAGCCACGGACTTGTCGAGTTCTTC. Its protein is CASSHGLVEFF. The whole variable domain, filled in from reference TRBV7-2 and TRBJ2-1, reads GAGVSQSPSNKVTEKGKDVELRCDPISGHTALYWYRQSLGQGLEFLIYFQGNSAPDKSGLPSDRFSAERTGGSVSTLTIQRTQQEDSAVYLCASSHGLVEFFGPGTRLTVL.

CDR3 bases: TGTGCCAGCAGCTACAGGGGGCTCCCCCTCCACTTT. This gives the protein CASSYRGLPLHF. The chain is built from TRBV7-9 and TRBJ1-6; TRBD1 aligns across 9 bases. V was pared by 4 bases and J by 13 bases, with 2 bases of the junction left unmatched. The V gene's germline CDR1 is SEHNR and CDR2 FQNEAQ (reference sequence). This CDR3 has 12 amino acids.

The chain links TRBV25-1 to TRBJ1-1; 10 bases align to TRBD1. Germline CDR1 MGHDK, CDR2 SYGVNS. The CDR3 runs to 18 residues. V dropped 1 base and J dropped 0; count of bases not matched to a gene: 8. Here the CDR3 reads CASSESRGTGVMNTEAFF. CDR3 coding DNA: TGTGCCAGCAGTGAATCCCGGGGGACAGGGGTCATGAACACTGAAGCTTTCTTT.